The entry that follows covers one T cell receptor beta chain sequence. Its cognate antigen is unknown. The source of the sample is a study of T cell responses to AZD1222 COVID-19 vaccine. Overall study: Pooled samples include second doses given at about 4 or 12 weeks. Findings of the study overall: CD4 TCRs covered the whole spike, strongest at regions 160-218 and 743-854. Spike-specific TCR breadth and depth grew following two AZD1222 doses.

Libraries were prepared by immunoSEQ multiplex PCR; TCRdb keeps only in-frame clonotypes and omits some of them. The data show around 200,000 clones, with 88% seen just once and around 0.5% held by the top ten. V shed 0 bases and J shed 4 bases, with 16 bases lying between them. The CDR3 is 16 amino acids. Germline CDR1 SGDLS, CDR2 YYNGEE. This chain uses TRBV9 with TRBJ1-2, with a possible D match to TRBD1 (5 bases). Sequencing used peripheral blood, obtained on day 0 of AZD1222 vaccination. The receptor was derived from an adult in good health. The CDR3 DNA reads TGTGCCAGCAGCGTAGATACTACAGGTTCAGTCTATGGCTACACCTTC. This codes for CASSVDTTGSVYGYTF.